These 27 T cell receptor beta chains were sequenced from one sample in a study of T cells in Graves' hyperthyroidism and ophthalmopathy. Regions amplified from RNA transcripts were the TCR beta CDR3 regions. RT-PCR in the first round (using the HTBI primer set) targeted the TCR CDR3. MiXCR, run by TCRdb on the multiplex PCR reads, gives a single entry per CDR3 protein. The profile covers 750,000 to 900,000 distinct CDR3 sequences, with 35% to 40% appearing a single time and approximately 10% taken by the ten largest. The sample consisted of blood. The receptor source for this set is a man younger than 35 with Graves' hyperthyroidism.

The rearrangement uses TRBV5-5 and TRBJ1-5; unclear D gene. In germline, CDR1 is SGHKS, CDR2 YYEKEE (reference sequence). V was shortened by 4 bases and J by 9 bases, with 8 bases between the two germline ends. The CDR3 contains 11 residues. The DNA of the CDR3 is TGTGCCAGCAGCCGGTGTCTGCCCCAGCATTTT. Its protein product is CASSRCLPQHF.

This clonotype occurred many times. V gene TRBV2 combines with J gene TRBJ2-7; D gene unclear. This CDR3 has 13 amino acids. CDR1 SNHLY and CDR2 FYNNEI come from the germline V gene. V lost 2 bases, J lost 7 bases, and 12 bases lay in between. CDR3 loop: CASSEYVSLEQYF. The CDR3, as DNA: TGTGCCAGCAGTGAATACGTCAGCCTGGAGCAGTACTTC.

This clonotype has a count of ten or more. The chain combines TRBV9 with TRBJ2-7; possibly TRBD2 for D (6 bases). The germline gives CDR1 SGDLS, CDR2 YYNGEE. The CDR3 is 13 residues long. V lost 0 bases and J 6 bases, leaving 10 bases between the germline ends. The CDR3 is CASSVERGGEQYF. DNA for the CDR3: TGTGCCAGCAGCGTAGAACGGGGAGGCGAGCAGTACTTC.

This clonotype was recorded many times. The chain is built from TRBV15 and TRBJ1-5; D is unclear. CDR3 length: 12 residues. Germline values: CDR1 LNHNV, CDR2 YYDKDF (reference sequence). The V end was cut by 2 bases, the J end by 7 bases, with 6 bases between. The CDR3 sequence is CATSRPGQPQHF. The DNA for the CDR3 is TGTGCCACCAGCAGACCGGGACAGCCCCAGCATTTT.

The gene calls are TRBV25-1 and TRBJ1-5; no firm D call. The V gene's germline CDR1 is MGHDK and CDR2 SYGVNS. Trimming stripped 8 bases from V and 0 bases from J, with 11 bases between. The CDR3 covers 14 residues. CDR3 DNA sequence: TGTGCCAGCGCCGGTCGGGTTAGCAATCAGCCCCAGCATTTT. It translates to CASAGRVSNQPQHF.

This chain links TRBV7-3 with TRBJ1-1; tentatively, D is TRBD1 (5 bases). The CDR3 length is 14 residues. Germline V CDR1 and CDR2: SGHTA, FQGTGA. The V gene lost 1 base and the J gene lost 3 bases, with 9 bases spanning the gap. This chain's CDR3 is CASSLNPGDTEAFF. The CDR3 nucleotides are TGTGCCAGCAGCTTAAACCCGGGGGACACTGAAGCTTTCTTT. Combining the CDR3 with reference TRBV7-3 and TRBJ1-1 gives the whole variable domain GAGVSQTPSNKVTEKGKYVELRCDPISGHTALYWYRQSLGQGPEFLIYFQGTGAADDSGLPNDRFFAVRPEGSVSTLKIQRTERGDSAVYLCASSLNPGDTEAFFGQGTRLTVV.

This clonotype showed up many times. The genes are TRBV4-1 and TRBJ1-2; possibly TRBD1 for D (5 bases). V lost 4 bases, J lost 6 bases, and 15 bases lay in between. The germline V gene encodes CDR1 MGHRA and CDR2 YSYEKL. This CDR3 is 14 amino acids long. CDR3 sequence: CASSPTTVHDGYTF. The CDR3, as DNA: TGCGCCAGCAGCCCCACGACAGTTCACGATGGCTACACCTTC.

This clonotype was counted at least ten times. This rearrangement joins TRBV19 to TRBJ2-5; D is tentatively TRBD1 or TRBD2 (6 bases each). V gave up 5 bases and J gave up 4 bases, with 14 bases separating them. CDR1 LNHDA and CDR2 SQIVND come from the germline V gene (reference sequence). The CDR3 is made up of 14 amino acids. CDR3 protein: CASSPARGGETQYF. The CDR3 region has the DNA TGTGCCAGTAGTCCTGCCAGGGGAGGAGAGACCCAGTACTTC. The whole variable domain, filled in from reference TRBV19 and TRBJ2-5, reads DGGITQSPKYLFRKEGQNVTLSCEQNLNHDAMYWYRQDPGQGLRLIYYSQIVNDFQKGDIAEGYSVSREKKESFPLTVTSAQKNPTAFYLCASSPARGGETQYFGPGTRLLVL.

This clonotype showed up many times. The rearrangement joins TRBV29-1 to TRBJ1-2; 12 bases agree with TRBD1. V was pared by 6 bases and J by 4 bases, with 3 bases of the junction left unmatched. The CDR3 is 13 residues long. Per the germline V gene, CDR1 is SQVTM and CDR2 is ANQGSEA. The CDR3 is CSVGTGGVYGYTF. In DNA form, the CDR3 reads TGCAGCGTGGGGACAGGGGGCGTCTATGGCTACACCTTC.

This clonotype was detected many times. The rearrangement uses TRBV6-6 and TRBJ1-4; D uncertain. The V gene lost 6 bases and the J gene lost 8 bases, with 16 bases spanning the gap. The germline CDR1 and CDR2 sequences are MNHNY and SVGAGI (reference sequence). The CDR3 is made up of 14 amino acids. The CDR3, as DNA: TGTGCCAGCAGCTCAGACGAACGGGAGGAAAAACTGTTTTTT. Its protein product is CASSSDEREEKLFF.

This clonotype was detected only a few times. V usage is TRBV2 and J usage is TRBJ1-1; D perhaps matches TRBD1 (5 bases). Germline values: CDR1 SNHLY, CDR2 FYNNEI. V gave up 2 bases and J gave up 0 bases, with 7 bases separating them. The CDR3 has 14 amino acids. The CDR3, as DNA: TGTGCCAGCAGTGAAACCAGGGTGAACACTGAAGCTTTCTTT. Encoded protein: CASSETRVNTEAFF.

With respect to this clonotype: Since a much larger clone is just one base distant, this may be a read error. The rearrangement uses TRBV7-8 and TRBJ2-5, with TRBD1 matching over 10 bases. This CDR3 is built from 15 residues. V trimming: 3 bases; J trimming: 1 base; junction bases outside the gene matches: 2. The germline gives CDR1 SGHVS, CDR2 FQNEAQ. CDR3 in amino acids: CASSFDRGRQETQYF. The CDR3 nucleotides are TGTGCCAGCAGCTTTGACAGGGGGCGCCAAGAGACCCAGTACTTC.

This clonotype was detected ten times or more. The rearrangement joins TRBV2 to TRBJ1-5, with D possibly TRBD1 on 5 matching bases. Germline loops: CDR1 SNHLY, CDR2 FYNNEI. The CDR3 runs to 15 residues. V was trimmed by 4 bases and J by 0 bases, leaving 10 bases between them. CDR3 protein: CASSGGHVSNQPQHF. DNA of the CDR3: TGTGCCAGCAGTGGCGGACACGTTAGCAATCAGCCCCAGCATTTT.

The chain combines TRBV12-5 with TRBJ1-1, with D maybe TRBD1 (6 bases). The V end was cut by 5 bases, the J end by 1 base, with 11 bases between. There are 14 residues in the CDR3. The germline V gene encodes CDR1 LGHNT and CDR2 FRNRAP. CDR3 in amino acids: CASGLGQWNTEAFF. The CDR3 bases are TGTGCTAGTGGTCTCGGACAGTGGAACACTGAAGCTTTCTTT.

The chain employs TRBV11-3 and TRBJ1-1; the D gene is possibly TRBD1 (6 bases). Germline CDR1 SGHNT, CDR2 YENEEA. With 8 bases removed from V and 0 bases from J, the gap between germline ends came to 19 bases. The CDR3 runs to 16 residues. The CDR3 bases are TGTGCCAGCGGGGGCAGTACCGAAGTTATGAACACTGAAGCTTTCTTT. Encoded protein: CASGGSTEVMNTEAFF. The entire variable domain, with the rest obtained from reference TRBV11-3 and TRBJ1-1, is as follows: EAGVVQSPRYKIIEKKQPVAFWCNPISGHNTLYWYLQNLGQGPELLIRYENEEAVDDSQLPKDRFSAERLKGVDSTLKIQPAELGDSAVYLCASGGSTEVMNTEAFFGQGTRLTVV.

In regard to this clonotype: An end of the junction differs from the germline gene, which may be a read error. The V call is TRBV20-1, the J call TRBJ2-5; a possible D gene is TRBD1 (5 bases). Germline assignment: CDR1 DFQATT and CDR2 SNEGSKA (reference sequence). The CDR3 extends over 15 amino acids. The CDR3 nucleotides read TGCAGTGCACCCGCCCCCTTGACAGTACAAGAGACTCAGTACTTC. Encoded protein: CSAPAPLTVQETQYF.

The V gene is TRBV24-1, the J gene TRBJ2-2; no definite D call. CDR3 size: 13 residues. CDR1 is KGHDR and CDR2 is SFDVKD in the germline V gene. V lost 4 bases to trimming and J lost 1 base, with 3 bases between them. The CDR3, as DNA: TGTGCCACCAGTGACGTGAACACCGGGGAGCTGTTTTTT. Amino acids: CATSDVNTGELFF.

This rearrangement joins TRBV2 to TRBJ2-2; weak D call: TRBD2 (6 bases). The CDR3 extends over 15 amino acids. V lost 7 bases to trimming and J lost 6 bases, with 18 bases between them. Germline assignment: CDR1 SNHLY and CDR2 FYNNEI. Here the CDR3 reads CASTGGESQPGELFF. As DNA, the CDR3 is TGTGCCAGCACCGGGGGTGAGAGTCAGCCCGGGGAGCTGTTTTTT.

The gene calls are TRBV12-3 or TRBV12-4 and TRBJ1-2; the D gene is possibly TRBD1 (5 bases). This CDR3 comprises 16 residues. V lost 5 bases, J lost 4 bases, and 20 bases lay in between. CDR3 coding DNA: TGTGCCAGCAGTACAGGAGCTGCTGAAGCTAGCTATGGCTACACCTTC. As protein: CASSTGAAEASYGYTF.

Only a few counts were recorded for this clonotype. The J gene is TRBJ1-4, the V gene TRBV12-3 or TRBV12-4; a possible D gene is TRBD1 (5 bases). This CDR3 contains 17 residues. V was shortened by 1 base and J by 0 bases, with 12 bases between the two germline ends. The CDR3 DNA reads as TGTGCCAGCAGTTTAGGAACAGGACCTACAACTAATGAAAAACTGTTTTTT. Encoded protein: CASSLGTGPTTNEKLFF.

This clonotype was detected many times. The rearrangement uses TRBV7-3 and TRBJ2-7, with a tentative D call TRBD2 (6 bases). Germline V gene lookup returns CDR1 SGHTA and CDR2 FQGTGA. The length of the CDR3 is 12 residues. Trimming stripped 4 bases from V and 7 bases from J, with 11 bases between. This chain's CDR3 is CASSSPRGEQYF. CDR3 DNA: TGTGCCAGCAGCTCCCCTCGGGGGGAGCAGTACTTC.

This clonotype was recorded at least ten times. The CDR3 DNA reads as TGTGCCAGCAGCTGGGGACAGGGTGCCTACGAGCAGTACTTC. Its protein product is CASSWGQGAYEQYF. The rearrangement links TRBV7-2 to TRBJ2-7, with 9 positions matching TRBD1. This CDR3 spans 14 amino acids. The junction had 3 bases not matched to a gene; V was cut back by 4 bases and J by 2 bases. Per germline, CDR1 SGHTA and CDR2 FQGNSA.

The chain couples TRBV7-2 to TRBJ2-7, with 8 bases lining up with TRBD1. V was clipped by 5 bases and J by 2 bases; unmatched bases: 8. Germline CDR1 reads SGHTA; CDR2 reads FQGNSA. CDR3 size: 15 residues. The CDR3 DNA follows: TGTGCCAGCAGCCAAGGACAGGGAGAACCCTACGAGCAGTACTTC. It translates to CASSQGQGEPYEQYF.

This clonotype appeared a few times. An end of the junction differs from the germline gene, which may be a read error. V usage is TRBV15 and J usage is TRBJ1-1, with D possibly TRBD1 on 5 matching bases. Germline loops: CDR1 LNHNV, CDR2 YYDKDF (reference sequence). The CDR3 covers 15 residues. As DNA, the CDR3 is TGTGCCAGCAGCTGGAAGGGACCCATCGGCACTGAAGCTTTCTTT. This sequence encodes CASSWKGPIGTEAFF.

V is TRBV4-3 and J is TRBJ1-1; maybe TRBD1 (5 bases). This CDR3 is built from 13 residues. Germline lookup yields CDR1 LGHNA and CDR2 YSLEER. Trimming pared 6 bases from V and 5 bases from J, leaving 13 bases between. The CDR3 DNA sequence: TGCGCCAGCAGACAGGCCAGTGTGACTGAAGCTTTCTTT. Translated, it gives CASRQASVTEAFF.

The sample holds many counts of this clonotype. This chain connects TRBV24-1 to TRBJ2-5; D uncertain. Per the germline V gene, CDR1 is KGHDR and CDR2 is SFDVKD. V gave up 0 bases and J gave up 1 base, with 14 bases separating them. The CDR3 is 17 amino acids. CDR3 loop: CATSDLPPGQLQETQYF. For the CDR3, the DNA is TGTGCCACCAGTGATTTGCCTCCCGGTCAGCTCCAAGAGACCCAGTACTTC.

This clonotype came up once. The V call is TRBV11-2, the J call TRBJ1-5; D ambiguous. CDR1 and CDR2 from the germline V gene are SGHAT and FQNNGV. The CDR3 length is 17 residues. The V gene lost 3 bases and the J gene lost 2 bases, with 17 bases spanning the gap. The DNA of the CDR3 is TGTGCCAGCAGCTTTCTAACGAGAAGTAAGGGCAATCAGCCCCAGCATTTT. As protein: CASSFLTRSKGNQPQHF. The variable domain in full, with the rest retrieved from reference TRBV11-2 and TRBJ1-5, is EAGVAQSPRYKIIEKRQSVAFWCNPISGHATLYWYQQILGQGPKLLIQFQNNGVVDDSQLPKDRFSAERLKGVDSTLKIQPAKLEDSAVYLCASSFLTRSKGNQPQHFGDGTRLSIL.